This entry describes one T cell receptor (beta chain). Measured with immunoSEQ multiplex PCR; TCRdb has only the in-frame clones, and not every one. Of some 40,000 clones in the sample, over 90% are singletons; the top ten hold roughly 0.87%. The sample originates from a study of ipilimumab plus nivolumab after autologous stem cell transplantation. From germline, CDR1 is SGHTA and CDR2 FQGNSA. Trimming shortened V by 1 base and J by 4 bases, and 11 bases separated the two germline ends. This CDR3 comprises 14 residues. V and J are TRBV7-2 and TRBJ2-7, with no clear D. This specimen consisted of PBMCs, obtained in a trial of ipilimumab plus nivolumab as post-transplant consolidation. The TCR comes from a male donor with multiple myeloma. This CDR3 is CASSLGSSDYEQYF. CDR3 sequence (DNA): TGTGCCAGCAGCTTAGGTTCGTCCGATTACGAGCAGTACTTC.